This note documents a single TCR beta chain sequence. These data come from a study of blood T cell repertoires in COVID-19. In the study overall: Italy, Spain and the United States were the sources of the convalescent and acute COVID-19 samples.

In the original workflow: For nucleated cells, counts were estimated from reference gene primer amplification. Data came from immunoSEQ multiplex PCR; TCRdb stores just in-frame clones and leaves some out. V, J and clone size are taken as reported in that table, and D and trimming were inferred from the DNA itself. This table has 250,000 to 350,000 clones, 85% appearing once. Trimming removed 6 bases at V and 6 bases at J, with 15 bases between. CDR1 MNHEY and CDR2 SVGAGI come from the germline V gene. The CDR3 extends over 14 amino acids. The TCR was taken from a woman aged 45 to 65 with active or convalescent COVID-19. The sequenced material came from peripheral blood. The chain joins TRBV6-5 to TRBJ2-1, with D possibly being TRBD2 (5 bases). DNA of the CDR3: TGTGCCAGCAGACGGACTGGGGTACGCAATGAGCAGTTCTTC. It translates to CASRRTGVRNEQFF.